This TCR beta chain was captured by sequencing in a study of response to subunit inactivated influenza vaccine. Study findings and constraints: It was suggested by the authors that few new T cells are recruited by each seasonal influenza vaccination.

Germline V gives CDR1 KGHSH, CDR2 LQKENI. CDR3 size: 15 residues. V was clipped by 2 bases and J by 2 bases; unmatched bases: 4. This clonotype was seen a single time. The antigen is unknown. TCRdb recomputed calls from the RT-PCR reads with MiXCR, one row per CDR3 protein. The table records about 800,000 distinct CDR3 sequences, about 20% of them present only once. This clonotype was sampled from a man aged 50 to 59 who received an inactivated influenza vaccine. The rearrangement uses TRBV18 and TRBJ2-5; the match to TRBD1 covers 8 bases. The material sequenced was PBMCs from blood, taken more than 4 days after vaccination. CDR3 DNA sequence: TGTGCCAGCTCACCAGACCGGGACAGGCAAGAGACCCAGTACTTC. It codes for CASSPDRDRQETQYF. The entire variable domain, with the rest obtained from reference TRBV18 and TRBJ2-5, is as follows: NAGVMQNPRHLVRRRGQEARLRCSPMKGHSHVYWYRQLPEEGLKFMVYLQKENIIDESGMPKERFSAEFPKEGPSILRIQQVVRGDSAAYFCASSPDRDRQETQYFGPGTRLLVL.